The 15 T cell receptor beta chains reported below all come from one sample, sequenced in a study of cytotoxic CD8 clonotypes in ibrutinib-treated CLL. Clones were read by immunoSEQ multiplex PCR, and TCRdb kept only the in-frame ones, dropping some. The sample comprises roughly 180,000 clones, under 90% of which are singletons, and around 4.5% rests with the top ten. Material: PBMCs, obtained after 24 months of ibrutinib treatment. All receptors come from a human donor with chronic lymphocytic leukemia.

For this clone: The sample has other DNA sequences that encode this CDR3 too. CDR3 nucleotides: TGTGCCAGCAGCCTAGGGACTTTCACAGATACGCAGTATTTT. Its protein product is CASSLGTFTDTQYF. The rearrangement links TRBV7-9 to TRBJ2-3; TRBD2 is a possible D gene (6 bases). Trimming pared 5 bases from V and 2 bases from J, leaving 11 bases between. This CDR3 has 14 amino acids. In germline, CDR1 is SEHNR, CDR2 FQNEAQ (reference sequence).

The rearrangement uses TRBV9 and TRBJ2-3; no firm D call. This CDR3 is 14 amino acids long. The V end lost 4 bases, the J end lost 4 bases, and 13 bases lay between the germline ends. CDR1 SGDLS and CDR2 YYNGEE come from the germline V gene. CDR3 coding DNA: TGTGCCAGCAGCCCTCGGCAGGACCCAGATACGCAGTATTTT. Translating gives CASSPRQDPDTQYF.

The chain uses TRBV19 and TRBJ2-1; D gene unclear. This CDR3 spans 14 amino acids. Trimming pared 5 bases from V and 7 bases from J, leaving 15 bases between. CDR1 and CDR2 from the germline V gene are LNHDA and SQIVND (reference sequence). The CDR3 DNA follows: TGTGCCAGTAGTCCTTTAAGGATACGGAATGAGCAGTTCTTC. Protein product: CASSPLRIRNEQFF.

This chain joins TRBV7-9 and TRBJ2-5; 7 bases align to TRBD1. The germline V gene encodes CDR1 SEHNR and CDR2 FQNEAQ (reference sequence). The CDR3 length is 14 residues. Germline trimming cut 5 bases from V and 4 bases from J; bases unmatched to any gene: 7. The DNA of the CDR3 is TGTGCCAGCAGCCTGACAGGGCTCGGAGAGACCCAGTACTTC. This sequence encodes CASSLTGLGETQYF.

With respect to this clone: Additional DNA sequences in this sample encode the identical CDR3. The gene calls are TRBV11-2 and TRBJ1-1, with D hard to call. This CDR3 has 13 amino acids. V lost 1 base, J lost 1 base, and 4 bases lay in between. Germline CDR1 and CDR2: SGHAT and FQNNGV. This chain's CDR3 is CASSLGRNTEAFF. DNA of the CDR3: TGTGCCAGCAGCTTAGGCAGGAACACTGAAGCTTTCTTT.

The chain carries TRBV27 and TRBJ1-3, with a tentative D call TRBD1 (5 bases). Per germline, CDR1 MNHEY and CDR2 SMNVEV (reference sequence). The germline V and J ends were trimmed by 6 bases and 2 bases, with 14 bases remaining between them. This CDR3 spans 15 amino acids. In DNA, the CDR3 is TGTGCCAGCAGGCTATTCGACAGACCTGGAAACACCATATATTTT. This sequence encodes CASRLFDRPGNTIYF.

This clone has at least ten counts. The CDR3: CASSPIFGTGPIYGYTF. In DNA, the CDR3 is TGCGCCAGCAGCCCTATTTTCGGGACGGGGCCTATCTATGGCTACACCTTC. The rearrangement joins TRBV4-1 to TRBJ1-2; perhaps TRBD1 as D (5 bases). CDR1 MGHRA and CDR2 YSYEKL come from the germline V gene. Trimming removed 4 bases from V and 4 bases from J, with 22 bases in between. This CDR3 region has 17 residues.

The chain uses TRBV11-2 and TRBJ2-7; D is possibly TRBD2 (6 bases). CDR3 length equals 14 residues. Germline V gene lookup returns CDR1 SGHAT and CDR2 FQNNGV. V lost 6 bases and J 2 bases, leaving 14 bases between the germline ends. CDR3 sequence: CASSSGVSPYEQYF. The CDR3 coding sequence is TGTGCCAGCAGTTCGGGAGTGAGTCCCTACGAGCAGTACTTC.

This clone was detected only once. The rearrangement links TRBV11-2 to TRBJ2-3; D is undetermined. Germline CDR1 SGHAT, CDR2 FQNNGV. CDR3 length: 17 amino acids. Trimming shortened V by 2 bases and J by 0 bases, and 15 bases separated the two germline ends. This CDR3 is CASSLLRLGTSTDTQYF. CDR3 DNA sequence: TGTGCCAGCAGCTTATTACGGCTGGGCACCAGCACAGATACGCAGTATTTT.

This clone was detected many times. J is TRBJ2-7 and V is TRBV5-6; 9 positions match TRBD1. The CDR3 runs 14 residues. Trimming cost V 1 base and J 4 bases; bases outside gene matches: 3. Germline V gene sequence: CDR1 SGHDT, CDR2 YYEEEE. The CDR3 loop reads CASSLIQGAYEQYF. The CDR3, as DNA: TGTGCCAGCAGCTTGATACAGGGGGCTTACGAGCAGTACTTC.

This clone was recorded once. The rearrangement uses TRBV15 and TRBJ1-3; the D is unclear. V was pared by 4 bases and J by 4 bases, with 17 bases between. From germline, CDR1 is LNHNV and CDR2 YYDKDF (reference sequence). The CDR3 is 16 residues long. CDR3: CATSTLSRGLGNTIYF. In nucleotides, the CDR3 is TGTGCCACCAGCACTCTATCCAGAGGGCTCGGAAACACCATATATTTT.

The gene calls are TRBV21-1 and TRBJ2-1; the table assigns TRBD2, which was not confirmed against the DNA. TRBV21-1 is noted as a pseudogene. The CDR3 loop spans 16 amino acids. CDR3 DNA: TGTGCCAGCCTCGAGGGCGGGGACCTACTTTCGAATGAGCAGTTCTTC. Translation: CASLEGGDLLSNEQFF.

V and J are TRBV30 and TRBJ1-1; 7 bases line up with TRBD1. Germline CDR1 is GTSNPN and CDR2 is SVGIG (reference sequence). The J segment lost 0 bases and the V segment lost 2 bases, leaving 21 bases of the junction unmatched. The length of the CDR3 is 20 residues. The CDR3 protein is CAWSPTKGGTRGFMNTEAFF. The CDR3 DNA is TGTGCCTGGAGTCCGACCAAGGGGGGTACCAGGGGGTTCATGAACACTGAAGCTTTCTTT.

CDR3 protein: CASSPHGDAIVSNTEAFF. Here the CDR3 DNA reads TGTGCCAGCTCACCACACGGGGACGCCATAGTATCGAACACTGAAGCTTTCTTT. This rearrangement joins TRBV18 to TRBJ1-1; tentatively, D is TRBD1 (5 bases). V dropped 1 base and J dropped 1 base, with 19 bases sitting between them. There are 18 residues in the CDR3. CDR1 KGHSH and CDR2 LQKENI come from the germline V gene.

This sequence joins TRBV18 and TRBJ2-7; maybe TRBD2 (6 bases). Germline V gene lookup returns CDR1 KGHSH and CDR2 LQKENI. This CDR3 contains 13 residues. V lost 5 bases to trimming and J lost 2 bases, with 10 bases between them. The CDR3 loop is CASSGVAAYEQYF. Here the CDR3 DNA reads TGTGCCAGCTCAGGGGTAGCGGCCTACGAGCAGTACTTC.